Presented here are 21 T cell receptor beta chains from one specimen sequenced in a study of spatial heterogeneity in lung cancer. Time point reported: sample taken at primary tumor resection. Researchers sequenced whole RNA taken from tumor, nontumor lung or frozen PBMC without sorting. TCRdb recomputed calls from the 5' RACE reads with MiXCR, one row per CDR3 protein. The repertoire holds thousands of distinct CDR3 sequences, with about 55% as singletons. Sequencing used PBMCs, obtained at surgery. The receptors were sampled from a female donor with early-stage non-small cell lung cancer.

As to this clonotype: This beta chain was picked up by a library intended for alpha chains and is off target, so its count carries little meaning. V gene TRBV28 combines with J gene TRBJ2-1; 9 nucleotides line up with TRBD2. V lost 3 bases to trimming and J lost 0 bases; unmatched junction nucleotides: 6. CDR1 and CDR2 from the germline V gene are MDHEN and SYDVKM. The CDR3 has 17 amino acids. In DNA form, the CDR3 reads TGTGCCAGCAGTTTGTCTAGCGGGATTAGCTCCTACAATGAGCAGTTCTTC. Protein product: CASSLSSGISSYNEQFF. Full variable domain (missing parts from reference TRBV28 and TRBJ2-1): DVKVTQSSRYLVKRTGEKVFLECVQDMDHENMFWYRQDPGLGLRLIYFSYDVKMKEKGDIPEGYSVSREKKERFSLILESASTNQTSMYLCASSLSSGISSYNEQFFGPGTRLTVL.

Comment on this clonotype: This beta chain lies outside the target of a library built for alpha chains; its clone size means little. The chain carries TRBV29-1 and TRBJ2-3; D remains ambiguous. V lost 4 bases to trimming and J lost 1 base, with 6 bases between them. Looked up from germline, CDR1 is SQVTM and CDR2 is ANQGSEA. The CDR3 has 12 amino acids. CDR3 in DNA: TGCAGCGTTGGGCCAGGCACAGATACGCAGTATTTT. It specifies CSVGPGTDTQYF.

For this clonotype: For a library built for alpha chains, this beta chain is a stray read; little rests on its size. The V gene is TRBV20-1, the J gene TRBJ2-3, with D unresolved. The CDR3 is made up of 16 amino acids. V lost 4 bases, J lost 1 base, and 18 bases lay in between. The germline V gene has CDR1 DFQATT and CDR2 SNEGSKA (reference sequence). CDR3 loop: CSATRIVTFGTDTQYF. As DNA, the CDR3 is TGCAGTGCTACGCGGATAGTGACCTTCGGCACAGATACGCAGTATTTT.

Of note for this clonotype: As an off-target read in a library built for alpha chains, this beta chain has a frequency of little significance. The chain is built from TRBV12-3 or TRBV12-4 and TRBJ2-3; the D is unclear. Trimming removed 5 bases at V and 4 bases at J, with 16 bases between. This CDR3 spans 15 amino acids. The CDR3 here is CASSLNGLPSDTQYF. The CDR3 DNA follows: TGTGCCAGCAGTCTGAACGGGTTGCCCTCAGATACGCAGTATTTT.

With regard to this clonotype: This beta chain is a stray sequence in a library constructed for alpha chains; its clone size is not meaningful. The V gene is TRBV19, the J gene TRBJ2-1; D possibly corresponds to TRBD2 (6 bases). Between the trimmed V and J ends, which lost 7 bases and 9 bases, there was a span of 13 bases. The CDR3 contains 12 residues. Germline V gene lookup returns CDR1 LNHDA and CDR2 SQIVND (reference sequence). The CDR3 region is CASTPGGIEQFF. DNA for the CDR3: TGTGCCAGTACCCCTGGGGGGATTGAGCAGTTCTTC. The whole variable domain, filled in from reference TRBV19 and TRBJ2-1, reads DGGITQSPKYLFRKEGQNVTLSCEQNLNHDAMYWYRQDPGQGLRLIYYSQIVNDFQKGDIAEGYSVSREKKESFPLTVTSAQKNPTAFYLCASTPGGIEQFFGPGTRLTVL.

Comments on this clonotype: The library was prepared for alpha chains; this beta chain is a stray read, so its frequency means little. The chain has TRBV12-3 or TRBV12-4 and TRBJ1-4; TRBD1 matches 8 bases. This CDR3 region has 14 residues. The V gene end was trimmed by 6 bases and the J gene end by 6 bases; junction bases not matched to a gene: 6. CDR3 sequence reads: CASRRGQDHEKLFF. CDR3 coding DNA: TGTGCCAGCAGAAGGGGACAGGACCATGAAAAACTGTTTTTT.

On this clonotype itself: This beta chain is an unintended read in a library built for alpha chains; its size means little. V gene TRBV6-4 combines with J gene TRBJ2-1, with 7 bases aligning to TRBD2. This CDR3 spans 14 amino acids. The V segment lost 0 bases and the J segment 12 bases; nucleotides outside the gene matches: 8. CDR1 is MRHNA and CDR2 is SNTAGT in the germline V gene. For the CDR3, the DNA is TGTGCCAGCAGTGACTCGGCGGAAGCGGGGCCGCAGTTCTTC. It specifies CASSDSAEAGPQFF.

To note about this clonotype: With the library built for alpha chains, this beta chain is off target and its frequency is not meaningful. The chain has TRBV5-1 and TRBJ2-5; the match to TRBD1 covers 8 bases. Germline lookup yields CDR1 SGHRS and CDR2 YFSETQ. There are 14 residues in the CDR3. The V segment lost 4 bases and the J segment 5 bases; nucleotides outside the gene matches: 7. CDR3 DNA sequence: TGCGCCAGCAGCAACCTCAGGGGGCCGGAGACCCAGTACTTC. Amino acids: CASSNLRGPETQYF. Combining the CDR3 with reference TRBV5-1 and TRBJ2-5 gives the whole variable domain KAGVTQTPRYLIKTRGQQVTLSCSPISGHRSVSWYQQTPGQGLQFLFEYFSETQRNKGNFPGRFSGRQFSNSRSEMNVSTLELGDSALYLCASSNLRGPETQYFGPGTRLLVL.

In the case of this clonotype: The library was built for alpha chains, so this beta chain is an off-target read and its size means little. The V gene is TRBV28, the J gene TRBJ2-2; 8 bases are shared with TRBD1. The CDR3 length is 15 residues. V was pared by 7 bases and J by 5 bases, with 9 bases of the junction left unmatched. Germline V lookup: CDR1 MDHEN, CDR2 SYDVKM. For the CDR3, the DNA is TGTGCCAGCACTTCCAGGACAGGGAGAACCGGGGAGCTGTTTTTT. This gives the protein CASTSRTGRTGELFF.

On this clonotype itself: As an off-target read in a library built for alpha chains, this beta chain has a frequency of little significance. The gene calls are TRBV7-9 and TRBJ1-2; D is uncertain. Germline assignment: CDR1 SEHNR and CDR2 FQNEAQ (reference sequence). The CDR3 has 11 residues. Between the trimmed V and J ends, which lost 2 bases and 8 bases, there was a span of 6 bases. DNA for the CDR3: TGTGCCAGCAGCTTATCTTGGGGCTACACCTTC. Protein sequence: CASSLSWGYTF.

About this clonotype: Because this beta chain is a stray read in a library intended to capture alpha chains, its abundance should not be given much weight. The chain links TRBV6-6 to TRBJ2-3; D might be TRBD1 (7 bases). CDR1 is MNHNY, CDR2 SVGAGI, per germline (reference sequence). The CDR3 is 17 residues long. V lost 5 bases to trimming and J lost 3 bases, with 21 bases between them. The CDR3 spells CASSTTQGRRGTDTQYF. The CDR3 nucleotides read TGTGCCAGCAGTACGACACAGGGGCGGAGGGGGACAGATACGCAGTATTTT.

As concerns this clonotype: This beta chain is a stray read from a library made for alpha chains; its abundance is not meaningful. This chain connects TRBV9 to TRBJ2-1; 9 bases are a match to TRBD2. The CDR3 consists of 15 residues. After removal of 3 bases from V and 7 bases from J, the junction contained 8 bases not matched to a gene. The germline CDR1 and CDR2 sequences are SGDLS and YYNGEE. CDR3 in amino acids: CASSAASGVGNEQFF. In nucleotides, the CDR3 is TGTGCCAGCAGCGCCGCTAGCGGGGTTGGTAATGAGCAGTTCTTC.

As for this clonotype: This beta chain is an off-target read within a library intended for alpha chains, so its frequency means little. V gene TRBV7-3 combines with J gene TRBJ2-1, with 11 positions matching TRBD2. Germline V gene data show CDR1 as SGHTA and CDR2 as FQGTGA. The CDR3 sequence is 17 residues long. V lost 5 bases to trimming and J lost 6 bases; unmatched junction nucleotides: 12. The CDR3 DNA reads as TGTGCCAGCAGCCCTTTAGCGGGAGGGCCCGGCGTCAATGAGCAGTTCTTC. This sequence encodes CASSPLAGGPGVNEQFF.

Notes on this clonotype: The library was built for alpha chains, so this beta chain is an off-target read and its size means little. The genes are TRBV9 and TRBJ2-1, with TRBD2 matching 11 bases. This CDR3 comprises 17 residues. In germline, CDR1 is SGDLS, CDR2 YYNGEE. Trimming removed 1 base from V and 3 bases from J; junction bases left unmatched: 6. Written as DNA, the CDR3 is TGTGCCAGCAGCGTATCTAGCGGGGGGCTCAACTACAATGAGCAGTTCTTC. This codes for CASSVSSGGLNYNEQFF.

The table lists this clonotype with a few counts. A library made for alpha chains picked up this beta chain off target, so its size means little. The chain couples TRBV14 to TRBJ2-1; D gene uncertain. There are 17 residues in the CDR3. V lost 0 bases and J lost 0, with 12 bases in between. Germline V gene sequence: CDR1 SGHDN, CDR2 FVKESK. The CDR3 sequence: CASSQDRRWSSYNEQFF. The CDR3 bases are TGTGCCAGCAGCCAAGATAGAAGGTGGAGCTCCTACAATGAGCAGTTCTTC.

Remarks on this clonotype: This beta chain is an unintended read in a library built for alpha chains; its size means little. The rearrangement uses TRBV5-1 and TRBJ1-3; D not certain. V was cut by 0 bases and J by 0 bases, with 10 bases left in between. The CDR3 is 16 amino acids. Germline CDR1 and CDR2: SGHRS and YFSETQ. The CDR3 protein is CASSLELQPSGNTIYF. Written as DNA, the CDR3 is TGCGCCAGCAGCTTGGAACTCCAGCCCTCTGGAAACACCATATATTTT.

As to this clonotype: Little can be read into the size of this beta chain, an off-target read in a library designed for alpha chains. The chain has TRBV24-1 and TRBJ2-1; a weak D match, TRBD2 (6 bases). From germline, CDR1 is KGHDR and CDR2 SFDVKD. Trimming shortened V by 10 bases and J by 9 bases, and 12 bases separated the two germline ends. This CDR3 spans 11 amino acids. CDR3 nucleotide sequence: TGTGCCACGACGAGCGGGCGTGAGCAGTTCTTC. Translation gives CATTSGREQFF.

Concerning this clonotype: With the library built for alpha chains, this beta chain is off target and its frequency is not meaningful. The chain recombines TRBV7-9 with TRBJ2-2; unclear D gene. CDR1 SEHNR and CDR2 FQNEAQ come from the germline V gene (reference sequence). Deletions cut 1 base from V and 9 bases from J, with 9 bases between. This CDR3 region has 13 residues. The CDR3 is CASSLEGRRELFF. CDR3 nucleotide sequence: TGTGCCAGCAGCTTAGAAGGGCGTCGGGAGCTGTTTTTT.

Only a few counts were recorded for this clonotype. For a library built for alpha chains, this beta chain is a stray read; little rests on its size. The chain recombines TRBV7-8 with TRBJ2-2; TRBD1 matches at 7 bases. With V trimmed by 9 bases and J by 5 bases, 3 bases remained unmatched. The CDR3 loop spans 12 amino acids. The germline V gene encodes CDR1 SGHVS and CDR2 FQNEAQ. The CDR3, as DNA: TGTGCCAGGCCGGGACAGACCGGGGAGCTGTTTTTT. Its translation: CARPGQTGELFF.

With respect to this clonotype: Since the library was made to target alpha chains, this beta chain is a stray read and its abundance is not meaningful. The V and J genes are TRBV10-3 and TRBJ2-7; 8 bases map to TRBD2. V lost 3 bases and J lost 7; bases outside the gene matches: 11. The CDR3 length is 15 residues. The germline V gene encodes CDR1 ENHRY and CDR2 SYGVKD. CDR3 bases: TGTGCCATCAGTGAAGGGTTGCGGGAGGCTATGGAGCAGTACGTC. The encoded protein is CAISEGLREAMEQYV.

Of note for this clonotype: The size of this beta chain means little, since it is a stray read in a library made for alpha chains. V is TRBV14 and J is TRBJ2-2; D is unclear. V was pared by 0 bases and J by 7 bases, with 15 bases between. The CDR3 is 16 amino acids. The germline V gene encodes CDR1 SGHDN and CDR2 FVKESK. For the CDR3, the DNA is TGTGCCAGCAGCCAAGACTGGGCTACGATGGGCGGGGAGCTGTTTTTT. Its translation: CASSQDWATMGGELFF.